The text below deals with one TCR beta chain. Using unique molecular identifiers, the investigators prepared the TCRbeta library. A single record per CDR3 protein comes from TCRdb applying MiXCR to the PCR reads. The repertoire holds roughly 500,000 distinct CDR3 sequences, with approximately 30% as singletons. The source of the sample is a study of T-cell reconstitution after alpha-beta-depleted transplantation in children. Germline V gene data show CDR1 as LNHNV and CDR2 as YYDKDF (reference sequence). This CDR3 is built from 17 residues. Trimming shortened V by 0 bases and J by 0 bases, and 14 bases separated the two germline ends.

V gene TRBV15 combines with J gene TRBJ1-1; a possible D gene is TRBD1 (5 bases). The material was PBMCs from the stem cell graft donor, obtained from the stem cell graft. This sequence originates from a human donor who donated a stem cell graft to a child with aplastic anemia. The CDR3, as DNA: TGTGCCACCAGCAGAGAGAGCTGGGCAGGGCTGAACACTGAAGCTTTCTTT. This sequence encodes CATSRESWAGLNTEAFF.